The rows below give T cell receptor beta chains drawn from one sample of a study of blood T cell repertoires in COVID-19. The data were produced by immunoSEQ multiplex PCR, yet TCRdb's version contains in-frame clones alone and is incomplete. This table holds under 200,000 clones, 80% to 90% found once. The sequenced material came from peripheral blood. All receptors come from a woman aged 70-85 years with COVID-19, enrolled during active disease. Each CDR3 is given without its conserved first and last residue.

cdr3_length,v_call,j_call,cdr3_aa
15,TRBV4-1,TRBJ2-3,ASSQDRVGLSTDTQY
12,TRBV19,TRBJ1-5,ASTTGVSNQPQH
13,TRBV19,TRBJ2-1,ASSRPGTGYNEQF
10,TRBV9,TRBJ2-3,ASSVRDDTQY
10,TRBV30,TRBJ1-2,AWSRDLYGYT
13,TRBV11-2,TRBJ2-7,ASSFPRDRVDEQY
16,TRBV5-1,TRBJ1-2,ASSFLEKGGVRLHGYT
16,TRBV27,TRBJ2-2,ASSLTPHGGGGTGELF
14,TRBV15,TRBJ1-1,ATRGLNNEGNTEAF
15,TRBV7-8,TRBJ2-2,ASSRGVAGVRTGELF
13,TRBV11-2,TRBJ2-7,ASSKGLAEDYEQY
11,TRBV6-6,TRBJ1-1,AVILQGGTEAF
11,TRBV19,TRBJ2-5,ASSPEGRETQY
13,TRBV9,TRBJ2-1,ASSPTGLVYNEQF
11,TRBV15,TRBJ1-1,ATSQGRNTEAF
13,TRBV2,TRBJ1-2,ASSVERGLNYGYT
13,TRBV30,TRBJ1-5,AWSVLGGGDQPQH
12,TRBV28,TRBJ1-5,ASNSGQGVQPQH
12,TRBV5-1,TRBJ1-5,ASISLRGNQPQH
15,TRBV5-8,TRBJ2-2,ASSLFTGNYNTGELF
13,TRBV5-6,TRBJ1-5,ASSFGQGAGQPQH
12,TRBV2,TRBJ1-2,ASRRTGPLAGYT
13,TRBV5-4,TRBJ2-5,ASSSGTSGQETQY
15,TRBV27,TRBJ2-2,ASSFSPHPGNTGELF
14,TRBV18,TRBJ1-2,ASSPPGTGVDYGYT
11,TRBV5-1,TRBJ2-4,ASSLEGQNIQY
13,TRBV30,TRBJ2-3,AWTKLATSTDTQY
11,TRBV14,TRBJ2-7,ASSQLLAGAQY
10,TRBV28,TRBJ1-2,ASSTTNYGYT
14,TRBV28,TRBJ1-3,ASSSYSLSSGNTIY
12,TRBV19,TRBJ1-2,ASSENRGNYGYT
10,TRBV5-1,TRBJ2-7,ASSLRGDEQY
11,TRBV20-1,TRBJ2-2,SASGRNTGELF
12,TRBV27,TRBJ2-2,ASSHTGFTGELF
13,TRBV29-1,TRBJ2-3,SVGPGGTSTDTQY
13,TRBV30,TRBJ1-1,AWSAPSRGDTEAF
12,TRBV27,TRBJ1-2,ASRPTTGAYGYT
11,TRBV19,TRBJ1-2,ASSITRDYGYT
11,TRBV15,TRBJ2-1,ATSRVEGSEQF
9,TRBV20-1,TRBJ1-1,SARYGQVAF
10,TRBV18,TRBJ1-1,ASSPPGGKAF
14,TRBV6-7,TRBJ1-1,ASSRTGEGGSTEAF
13,TRBV9,TRBJ1-2,ASSPSPGLDYGYT
12,TRBV10-3,TRBJ1-6,AIRNQGANSPLH
12,TRBV3-1/TRBV3-2,TRBJ1-5,ASSQDRSNQPQH
13,TRBV18,TRBJ1-3,ASSPQGQIGNTIY
9,TRBV10-3,TRBJ1-2,AIRDRDFYT
13,TRBV5-1,TRBJ1-6,ASSPDRGRNSPLH
12,TRBV24-1,TRBJ2-7,ATSDPGQGYEQY
10,TRBV29-1,TRBJ2-3,SVGGPGDTQY
16,TRBV4-1,TRBJ2-1,ASSQVDGGAISYNEQF
13,TRBV6-5,TRBJ1-2,ASKPGAGGNYGYT
12,TRBV19,TRBJ2-2,ASSRQGDTGELF
11,TRBV10-3,TRBJ1-2,ATKTQGYYGYT
12,TRBV9,TRBJ2-5,ASSPRTSGDAQY
14,TRBV5-1,TRBJ2-1,ASSLKRGRSYNEQF
11,TRBV18,TRBJ2-5,ASSRGSQETQY
13,TRBV5-8,TRBJ1-5,ASSSRTGVGQPQH
10,TRBV18,TRBJ2-7,ASLGQSYEQY
10,TRBV6-5,TRBJ1-2,ASGVGGKGYT